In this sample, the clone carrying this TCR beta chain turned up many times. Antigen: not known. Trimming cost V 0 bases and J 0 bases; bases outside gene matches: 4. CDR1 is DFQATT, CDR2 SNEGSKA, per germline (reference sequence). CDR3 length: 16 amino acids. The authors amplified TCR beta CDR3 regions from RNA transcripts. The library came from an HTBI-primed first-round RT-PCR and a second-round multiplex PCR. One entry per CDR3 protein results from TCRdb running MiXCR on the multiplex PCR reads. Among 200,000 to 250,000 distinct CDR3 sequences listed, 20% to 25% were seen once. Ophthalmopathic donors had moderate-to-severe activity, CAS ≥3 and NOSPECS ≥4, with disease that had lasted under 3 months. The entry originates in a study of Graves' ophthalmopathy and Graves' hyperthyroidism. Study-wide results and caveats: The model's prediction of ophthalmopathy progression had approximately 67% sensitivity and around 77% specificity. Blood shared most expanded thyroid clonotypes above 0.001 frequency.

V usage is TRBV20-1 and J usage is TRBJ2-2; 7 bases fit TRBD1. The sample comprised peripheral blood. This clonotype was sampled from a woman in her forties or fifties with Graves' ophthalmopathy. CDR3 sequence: CSARDLDRPNTGELFF. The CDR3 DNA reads TGCAGTGCTAGAGATCTGGACAGGCCGAACACCGGGGAGCTGTTTTTT.